This T cell receptor beta chain was profiled in a study of T cells expressing NK-cell markers (TCRdb year 2020). Broadly, across the study: Eight or nine donors provided sorted CD3+CD56+NKG2C+, CD3+CD56+NKG2C- and CD3+CD56-NKG2C+ T-cell subsets, whose TCR beta-chain repertoires were profiled. All eight donors whose samples were sequenced were randomly selected healthy volunteers, three of them men and five women. Among the eight sequenced donors, seven were HCMV-seropositive and one was HCMV-seronegative. The libraries were sequenced on Illumina HiSeq 2000/2500, MiSeq or NextSeq, producing 2 x 150 bp reads. Broader findings and caveats from the paper: In several donors, the dominant CD3+CD56+NKG2C+ clonotypes were found to rank among the top 10 CD8+ clonotypes and to make up about 1.0-7.5% of CD8+ T cells. It remained unclear whether the expanded NKG2C-expressing T cell clones were specific for HCMV antigens. Those dominant clonotypes were again the most abundant among CD3+CD56-NKG2C+ cells in a handful of donors, at about 25-60.1%.

TCRdb records Illumina HiSeq 2000 as the sequencer. 5'RACE template switching, by which a universal primer site and unique molecular identifiers were added, was used to make TCR beta cDNA libraries. cDNA synthesis was primed from the TCR beta constant segment, followed by two successive PCR amplification steps. The source study handled its data this way. MIGEC was used to demultiplex reads and group the reads by UMI, and MiTCR was used to assemble and quantify clonotypes. To exclude erroneous sequences, only TCR cDNA sequences supported by at least two reads were retained. The tcR package was used for downstream repertoire analysis, and clonotypes were matched between fractions using CDR3 nucleotide sequence together with V segment. VDJmatch was used to annotate antigen specificity against VDJdb, with one amino acid substitution allowed in CDR3. TCRdb reprocessed the reads into one record per CDR3 protein sequence, lacking DNA. TCRdb, not the authors, supplied the V and J calls. This sample's listing comprises about 260,000 distinct CDR3 sequences. 0.39% of the sample is taken by the ten largest.

About this clonotype: What this receptor recognizes is not known.

Spanning cysteine to phenylalanine, the CDR3 consists of 13 amino acids. The nucleotide record is missing. CDR1 and CDR2 (KGHSH, LQKENI) derive from the germline V gene. HCMV-specific IgG was detected in serum with a commercial ELISA kit to determine HCMV serostatus. Peripheral blood mononuclear cells were isolated from blood by Ficoll density gradient centrifugation. The rearranged chain carries TRBV18 and TRBJ2-3. Sequencing used blood T cells: a sorted CD56 or NKG2C T cell subset, CD4+ or CD8+ T cells, or bulk PBMC T cells (not recorded which). This receptor was identified in a man between 18 and 29 years old in good health. Donor details come from another sample of the same person, matched by shared clones. The CDR3 region: CASSPGSSDTQYF.